This T cell receptor beta chain was sequenced for a study of T cell changes during pregnancy in multiple sclerosis. Profiling relied on immunoSEQ multiplex PCR, and the TCRdb table lists in-frame clones only, not all of them. There are 56,000 or so clones in the sample; 92% occur only once, and approximately 0.68% lies in the top ten. CDR3 length equals 15 residues. The V end lost 1 base, the J end lost 2 bases, and 11 bases lay between the germline ends. The germline V gene has CDR1 MGHDK and CDR2 SYGVNS. This TCR was recovered from a female donor with multiple sclerosis, enrolled in a pregnancy study. The rearrangement uses TRBV25-1 and TRBJ2-5, with TRBD1 as a possible D gene (6 bases). Sequenced here: CD4+ T cells from peripheral blood mononuclear cells, sampled in the third trimester of pregnancy. CDR3 loop: CASSEFAGVQETQYF. The CDR3 DNA reads TGTGCCAGCAGTGAATTCGCAGGGGTACAAGAGACCCAGTACTTC.